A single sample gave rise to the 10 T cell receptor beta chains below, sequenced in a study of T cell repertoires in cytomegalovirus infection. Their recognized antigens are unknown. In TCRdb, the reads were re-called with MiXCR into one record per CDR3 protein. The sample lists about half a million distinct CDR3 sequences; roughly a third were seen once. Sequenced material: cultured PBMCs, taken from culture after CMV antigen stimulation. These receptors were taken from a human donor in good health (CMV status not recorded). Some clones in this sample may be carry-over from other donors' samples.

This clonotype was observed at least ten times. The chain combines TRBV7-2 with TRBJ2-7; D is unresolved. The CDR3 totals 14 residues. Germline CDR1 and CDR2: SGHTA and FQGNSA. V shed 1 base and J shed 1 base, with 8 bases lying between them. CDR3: CASSLVYRSYEQYF. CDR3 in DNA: TGTGCCAGCAGCTTAGTATATAGGTCCTACGAGCAGTACTTC.

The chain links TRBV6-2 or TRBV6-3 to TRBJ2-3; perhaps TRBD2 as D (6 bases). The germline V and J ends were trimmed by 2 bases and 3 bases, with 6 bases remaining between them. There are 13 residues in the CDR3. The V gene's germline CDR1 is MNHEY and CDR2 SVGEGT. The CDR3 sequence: CASSYGTTDTQYF. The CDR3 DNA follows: TGTGCCAGCAGTTACGGGACTACAGATACGCAGTATTTT.

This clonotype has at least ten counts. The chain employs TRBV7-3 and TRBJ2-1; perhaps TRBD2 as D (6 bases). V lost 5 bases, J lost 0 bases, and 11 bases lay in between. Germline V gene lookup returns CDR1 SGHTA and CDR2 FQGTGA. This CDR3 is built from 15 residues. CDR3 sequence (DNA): TGTGCCAGCAGCCCCGGAGGGAGCTCCTACAATGAGCAGTTCTTC. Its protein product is CASSPGGSSYNEQFF.

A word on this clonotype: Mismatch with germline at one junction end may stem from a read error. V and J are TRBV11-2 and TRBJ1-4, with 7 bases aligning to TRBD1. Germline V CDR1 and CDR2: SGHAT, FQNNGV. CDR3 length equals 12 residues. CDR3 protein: CASSPGVGGRIF. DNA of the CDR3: TGTGCCAGCAGCCCAGGAGTAGGGGGCCGAATTTTT. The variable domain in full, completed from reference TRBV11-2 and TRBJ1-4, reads EAGVAQSPRYKIIEKRQSVAFWCNPISGHATLYWYQQILGQGPKLLIQFQNNGVVDDSQLPKDRFSAERLKGVDSTLKIQPAKLEDSAVYLCASSPGVGGRIFGSGTQLSVL.

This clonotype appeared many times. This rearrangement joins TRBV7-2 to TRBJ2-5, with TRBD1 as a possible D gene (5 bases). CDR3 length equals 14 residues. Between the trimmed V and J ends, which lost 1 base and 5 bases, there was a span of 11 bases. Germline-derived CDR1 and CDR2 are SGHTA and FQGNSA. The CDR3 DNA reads TGTGCCAGCAGCTTAGAGGGGCCCTGGGAGACCCAGTACTTC. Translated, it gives CASSLEGPWETQYF.

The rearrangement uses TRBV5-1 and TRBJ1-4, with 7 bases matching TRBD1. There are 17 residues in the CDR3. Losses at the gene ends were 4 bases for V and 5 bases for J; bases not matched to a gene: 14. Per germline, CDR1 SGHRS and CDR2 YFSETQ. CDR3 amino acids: CASSAFPGTVPNEKLFF. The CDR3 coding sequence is TGCGCCAGCAGCGCCTTTCCCGGGACAGTCCCCAATGAAAAACTGTTTTTT. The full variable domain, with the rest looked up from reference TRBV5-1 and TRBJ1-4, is KAGVTQTPRYLIKTRGQQVTLSCSPISGHRSVSWYQQTPGQGLQFLFEYFSETQRNKGNFPGRFSGRQFSNSRSEMNVSTLELGDSALYLCASSAFPGTVPNEKLFFGSGTQLSVL.

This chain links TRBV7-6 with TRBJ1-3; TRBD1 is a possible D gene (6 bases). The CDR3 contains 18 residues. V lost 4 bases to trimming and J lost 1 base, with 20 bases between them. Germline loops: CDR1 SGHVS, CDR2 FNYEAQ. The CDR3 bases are TGTGCCAGCAGCTACTACATAGCGAAGACAGGATCTGGAAACACCATATATTTT. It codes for CASSYYIAKTGSGNTIYF.

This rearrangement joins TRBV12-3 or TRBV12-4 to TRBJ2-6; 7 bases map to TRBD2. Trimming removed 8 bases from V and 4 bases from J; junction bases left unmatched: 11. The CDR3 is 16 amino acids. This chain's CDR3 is CASVWWGGVGANVLTF. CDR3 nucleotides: TGTGCCAGCGTCTGGTGGGGGGGGGTCGGGGCCAACGTCCTGACTTTC.

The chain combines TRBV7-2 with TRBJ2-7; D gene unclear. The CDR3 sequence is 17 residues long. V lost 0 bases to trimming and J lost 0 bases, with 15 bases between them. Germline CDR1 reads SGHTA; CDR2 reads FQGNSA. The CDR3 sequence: CASSLAMGGRSSYEQYF. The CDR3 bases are TGTGCCAGCAGCTTAGCCATGGGCGGTCGAAGCTCCTACGAGCAGTACTTC. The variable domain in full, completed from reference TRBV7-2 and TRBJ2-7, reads GAGVSQSPSNKVTEKGKDVELRCDPISGHTALYWYRQSLGQGLEFLIYFQGNSAPDKSGLPSDRFSAERTGGSVSTLTIQRTQQEDSAVYLCASSLAMGGRSSYEQYFGPGTRLTVT.

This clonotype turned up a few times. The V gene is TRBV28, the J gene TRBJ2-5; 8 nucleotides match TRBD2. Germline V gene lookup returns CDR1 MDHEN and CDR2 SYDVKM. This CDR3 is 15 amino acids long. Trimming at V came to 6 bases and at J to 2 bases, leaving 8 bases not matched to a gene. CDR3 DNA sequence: TGTGCCAGCAGCCAACCGGGACTAGGTCAAGAGACCCAGTACTTC. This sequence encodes CASSQPGLGQETQYF.